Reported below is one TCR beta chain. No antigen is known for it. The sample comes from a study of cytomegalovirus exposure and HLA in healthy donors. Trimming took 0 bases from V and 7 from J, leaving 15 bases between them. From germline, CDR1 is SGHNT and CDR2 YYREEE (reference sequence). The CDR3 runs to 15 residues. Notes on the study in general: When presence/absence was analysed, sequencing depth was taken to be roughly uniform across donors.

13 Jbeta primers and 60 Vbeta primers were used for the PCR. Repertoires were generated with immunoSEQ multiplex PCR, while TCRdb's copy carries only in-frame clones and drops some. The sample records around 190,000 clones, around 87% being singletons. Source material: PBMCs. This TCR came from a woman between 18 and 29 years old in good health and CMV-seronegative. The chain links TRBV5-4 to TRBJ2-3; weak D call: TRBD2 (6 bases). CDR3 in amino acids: CASSLAGGVINTQYF. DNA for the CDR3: TGTGCCAGCAGCTTGGCCGGCGGGGTGATTAATACGCAGTATTTT.